Each of the 17 T cell receptor beta chains below was sequenced from the same sample in a study of blood T cell repertoires in COVID-19. TCRdb's copy holds only in-frame clones and misses some; the assay was immunoSEQ multiplex PCR. This table has a few hundred thousand clones, around four fifths appearing once. Sequences were obtained from peripheral blood. The receptors were gathered from a man aged 25 to 45 who had recovered from COVID-19.

The chain combines TRBV4-1 with TRBJ1-2, with TRBD1 identical over 9 bases. The germline V gene has CDR1 MGHRA and CDR2 YSYEKL. With V trimmed by 3 bases and J by 2 bases, 1 base remained unmatched. The CDR3 spans 14 residues. The CDR3 is CASSQTGGNYGYTF. The CDR3 nucleotides read TGCGCCAGCAGCCAGACAGGGGGGAACTATGGCTACACCTTC.

The chain recombines TRBV5-1 with TRBJ2-5, with 7 bases fitting TRBD1. Germline assignment: CDR1 SGHRS and CDR2 YFSETQ. J gave up 2 bases and V 2 bases, and 6 bases lay outside the gene matches. The CDR3 extends over 15 amino acids. CDR3 coding DNA: TGCGCCAGCAGCTTCACAGGGGCATGGCAAGAGACCCAGTACTTC. Protein sequence: CASSFTGAWQETQYF.

V gene TRBV9 combines with J gene TRBJ2-7; D is unclear. Germline CDR1 and CDR2: SGDLS and YYNGEE. The CDR3 contains 14 residues. V was clipped by 0 bases and J by 6 bases, with 13 bases between them. The CDR3 nucleotides read TGTGCCAGCAGCGTAGGTGCGGAGCCTCTCGAGCAGTACTTC. It specifies CASSVGAEPLEQYF.

The rearrangement uses TRBV28 and TRBJ2-2; perhaps TRBD1 as D (6 bases). With 4 bases removed from V and 1 base from J, the gap between germline ends came to 10 bases. Germline assignment: CDR1 MDHEN and CDR2 SYDVKM. CDR3 length: 15 amino acids. The CDR3 protein is CASSSGHMNTGELFF. CDR3 DNA sequence: TGTGCCAGCAGTTCGGGACACATGAACACCGGGGAGCTGTTTTTT.

This clone occurred once. The chain joins TRBV19 to TRBJ2-1; TRBD2 matches at 8 bases. Per germline, CDR1 LNHDA and CDR2 SQIVND (reference sequence). The V and J ends lost 7 bases and 3 bases, in that order; junction bases with no gene match: 5. This CDR3 region has 14 residues. The CDR3 bases are TGTGCCAGTACGCGGGGGGCTGGCTACAATGAGCAGTTCTTC. It encodes CASTRGAGYNEQFF.

The rearrangement links TRBV5-4 to TRBJ1-1; D call uncertain. V was clipped by 5 bases and J by 5 bases, with 16 bases between them. This CDR3 is built from 14 residues. CDR1 and CDR2 from the germline V gene are SGHNT and YYREEE (reference sequence). The CDR3 DNA is TGTGCCAGCAGTTTCCAGCGGGGAGAAACTGAAGCTTTCTTT. It specifies CASSFQRGETEAFF.

The chain links TRBV7-8 to TRBJ1-5; TRBD1 matches 9 bases. Trimming removed 1 base from V and 8 bases from J; junction bases left unmatched: 3. CDR1 and CDR2 (germline): SGHVS, FQNEAQ. This CDR3 region has 14 residues. The CDR3 loop reads CASSLGRQGEPQHF. The DNA for the CDR3 is TGTGCCAGCAGCTTAGGGAGACAGGGGGAGCCCCAGCATTTT.

This chain joins TRBV29-1 and TRBJ2-5; the match to TRBD2 covers 12 bases. The CDR3 loop spans 15 amino acids. Germline values: CDR1 SQVTM, CDR2 ANQGSEA. V lost 4 bases to trimming and J lost 6 bases; unmatched junction nucleotides: 9. The CDR3 is CSVGASGGAIQTQYF. Here the CDR3 DNA reads TGCAGCGTTGGGGCTAGCGGGGGGGCCATCCAGACCCAGTACTTC.

The genes are TRBV10-3 and TRBJ1-1, with 11 bases that match TRBD1. The CDR3 is 15 amino acids. V dropped 6 bases and J dropped 0; count of bases not matched to a gene: 3. Germline CDR1 and CDR2: ENHRY and SYGVKD. In DNA, the CDR3 is TGTGCCATCAGCGGGACAGGGGGACTGAACACTGAAGCTTTCTTT. Residues: CAISGTGGLNTEAFF.

The V call is TRBV6-5, the J call TRBJ1-5; no clear D. The CDR3 totals 12 residues. Looked up from germline, CDR1 is MNHEY and CDR2 is SVGAGI. The germline V and J ends were trimmed by 6 bases and 5 bases, with 8 bases remaining between them. In DNA form, the CDR3 reads TGTGCCAGCAGCAACACCGATCAGCCCCAGCATTTT. It yields the protein CASSNTDQPQHF.

This clone came up once. This chain uses TRBV18 with TRBJ2-7, with 8 bases matching TRBD2. This CDR3 comprises 17 residues. With V trimmed by 5 bases and J by 5 bases, 17 bases remained unmatched. Per germline, CDR1 KGHSH and CDR2 LQKENI. The DNA for the CDR3 is TGTGCCAGCTCATATACAGATACCGGGACTAGTCTGCACGAGCAGTACTTC. Residues: CASSYTDTGTSLHEQYF. Combining the CDR3 with reference TRBV18 and TRBJ2-7 gives the whole variable domain NAGVMQNPRHLVRRRGQEARLRCSPMKGHSHVYWYRQLPEEGLKFMVYLQKENIIDESGMPKERFSAEFPKEGPSILRIQQVVRGDSAAYFCASSYTDTGTSLHEQYFGPGTRLTVT.

The V and J genes are TRBV19 and TRBJ1-3; D gene unclear. Germline V gene data show CDR1 as LNHDA and CDR2 as SQIVND (reference sequence). The ends were cut back, 4 bases at V and 2 bases at J, with 9 bases in the middle. The CDR3 runs to 14 residues. As DNA, the CDR3 is TGTGCCAGTAGTAATAAAGCTGCTGGAAACACCATATATTTT. It is translated as CASSNKAAGNTIYF.

The chain has TRBV7-8 and TRBJ1-2; 8 bases line up with TRBD1. The CDR3 runs 17 residues. Germline loops: CDR1 SGHVS, CDR2 FQNEAQ. V was clipped by 3 bases and J by 4 bases; unmatched bases: 13. This CDR3 reads CASSLSPGQVEFYGYTF. The CDR3 coding sequence is TGTGCCAGCAGCTTGTCCCCGGGACAGGTTGAATTCTATGGCTACACCTTC. The full variable domain, its missing parts supplied by reference TRBV7-8 and TRBJ1-2, is GAGVSQSPRYKVAKRGQDVALRCDPISGHVSLFWYQQALGQGPEFLTYFQNEAQLDKSGLPSDRFFAERPEGSVSTLKIQRTQQEDSAVYLCASSLSPGQVEFYGYTFGSGTRLTVV.

The gene calls are TRBV19 and TRBJ2-7; D ambiguous. Trimming pared 8 bases from V and 3 bases from J, leaving 8 bases between. This CDR3 has 11 amino acids. From germline, CDR1 is LNHDA and CDR2 SQIVND (reference sequence). Here the CDR3 reads CASGPNYEQYF. For the CDR3, the DNA is TGTGCCAGTGGTCCTAACTACGAGCAGTACTTC.

The rearrangement links TRBV11-2 to TRBJ2-5; 8 bases fit TRBD2. Unmatched junction bases numbered 7, after V lost 2 bases and J lost 2 bases. Looked up from germline, CDR1 is SGHAT and CDR2 is FQNNGV. The CDR3 has 16 residues. The CDR3 here is CASSLLGLGGQETQYF. For the CDR3, the DNA is TGTGCCAGCAGCTTATTGGGACTAGGGGGTCAAGAGACCCAGTACTTC.

This chain uses TRBV19 with TRBJ1-5, with a weak D call TRBD1 (6 bases). Germline V CDR1 and CDR2: LNHDA, SQIVND (reference sequence). The CDR3 length is 18 residues. V shed 6 bases and J shed 2 bases, with 23 bases lying between them. The CDR3, as DNA: TGTGCCAGTAGACTTGGACAGCTTGCCCAAGGGGGCAATCAGCCCCAGCATTTT. It codes for CASRLGQLAQGGNQPQHF.

The genes are TRBV5-8 and TRBJ2-3, with 9 bases lining up with TRBD1. The CDR3 totals 13 residues. CDR1 and CDR2 (germline): SGHTS, YDEGEE. V lost 4 bases, J lost 6 bases, and 3 bases stayed unmatched. This CDR3 is CASSGTGYDTQYF. The CDR3, as DNA: TGTGCCAGCAGCGGGACAGGGTATGATACGCAGTATTTT.